Listed below are T cell receptor beta chains from one sample, sequenced in a study of T-cell reconstitution after alpha-beta-depleted transplantation in children. In TCRdb, the PCR reads were re-called with MiXCR into one record per CDR3 protein. The sample has 700,000 to 950,000 distinct CDR3 sequences, approximately 15% seen once. The sample in question was PBMCs, mostly from graft donor cells, obtained 360 days after TCRalphabeta/CD19-depleted stem cell transplant. The source of these receptors is a male patient between 10 and 17 years old who had a stem cell transplant for acute lymphoblastic leukemia, so the T cells may come from the graft donor. Each CDR3 is given with its conserved first and last residue. Fields, in order: CDR3 protein, CDR3 DNA, V gene, clone size, D gene, J gene. The D gene is left open where the match is weak. The size field is filled for only some rows; it gives once, few, many or a size class.

cdr3_aa: CASSPRTGHTNQPQHF
cdr3_nt: TGTGCCAGCAGTCCACGAACAGGACATACCAATCAGCCCCAGCATTTT
v_call: TRBV6-1
clone_size: .
d_call: .
j_call: TRBJ1-5

cdr3_aa: CSAADGRHTGELFF
cdr3_nt: TGCAGCGCCGCGGACGGAAGACACACCGGGGAGCTGTTTTTT
v_call: TRBV29-1
clone_size: many
d_call: .
j_call: TRBJ2-2

cdr3_aa: CASSLKRGGGPNTEAFF
cdr3_nt: TGTGCCAGCAGCTTAAAGCGGGGAGGGGGACCGAACACTGAAGCTTTCTTT
v_call: TRBV7-8
clone_size: .
d_call: .
j_call: TRBJ1-1

cdr3_aa: CSARGRTSGRYLSDTQYF
cdr3_nt: TGCAGTGCTAGAGGCCGGACTAGCGGGAGATACTTATCAGATACGCAGTATTTT
v_call: TRBV20-1
clone_size: .
d_call: TRBD2
j_call: TRBJ2-3

cdr3_aa: CASSLGQPETKAFF
cdr3_nt: TGTGCCAGCAGCTTAGGCCAGCCAGAGACAAAAGCTTTCTTT
v_call: TRBV7-9
clone_size: many
d_call: .
j_call: TRBJ1-1

cdr3_aa: CASSQGVASAQEQFF
cdr3_nt: TGTGCCAGCAGCCAAGGGGTGGCGAGCGCACAGGAGCAGTTCTTC
v_call: TRBV4-2
clone_size: .
d_call: .
j_call: TRBJ2-1

cdr3_aa: CASSPEPLRGYTF
cdr3_nt: TGTGCCAGCTCACCGGAGCCTTTGCGAGGCTACACCTTC
v_call: TRBV18
clone_size: few
d_call: .
j_call: TRBJ1-2

cdr3_aa: CASSQDGPVQDTQYF
cdr3_nt: TGTGCCAGCAGCCAAGACGGGCCAGTCCAAGATACGCAGTATTTT
v_call: TRBV3-1
clone_size: few
d_call: .
j_call: TRBJ2-3

cdr3_aa: CASSLDRVPTNEKLFF
cdr3_nt: TGTGCCAGCAGCTTAGATCGGGTCCCAACTAATGAAAAACTGTTTTTT
v_call: TRBV7-2
clone_size: .
d_call: .
j_call: TRBJ1-4

cdr3_aa: CASSQWTGGYEQFF
cdr3_nt: TGCGCCAGCAGCCAATGGACAGGGGGGTATGAGCAGTTCTTC
v_call: TRBV4-1
clone_size: few
d_call: TRBD1
j_call: TRBJ2-1

cdr3_aa: CSAREDQNNEQFF
cdr3_nt: TGCAGTGCTAGAGAAGACCAGAACAATGAGCAGTTCTTC
v_call: TRBV20-1
clone_size: .
d_call: .
j_call: TRBJ2-1

cdr3_aa: CASSLGRLAGYGELFF
cdr3_nt: TGTGCCAGCAGCTTAGGACGTTTGGCGGGTTACGGGGAGCTGTTTTTT
v_call: TRBV7-8
clone_size: .
d_call: .
j_call: TRBJ2-2

cdr3_aa: CATSSPGQDVTETQYF
cdr3_nt: TGTGCCACCAGCAGCCCCGGACAGGACGTAACGGAGACCCAGTACTTC
v_call: TRBV15
clone_size: .
d_call: TRBD1
j_call: TRBJ2-5